This T cell receptor (beta chain) was profiled in a study of T cell repertoires in cytomegalovirus infection. Overall study context: It was recently identified HLA-C-restricted and well-studied HLA-B-restricted CMV epitopes that the study used.

TCRdb fed the reads into MiXCR, producing one record per CDR3 protein. The repertoire consists of roughly 500,000 distinct CDR3 sequences, with about 33% occurring once and the leading ten covering roughly a sixth. Comment on this clonotype: Its antigen remains unidentified.

The V and J ends lost 4 bases and 2 bases, in that order; junction bases with no gene match: 7. This CDR3 has 16 residues. The germline V gene has CDR1 SGHTA and CDR2 FQGNSA. This clonotype originated in a human donor in good health (CMV status not recorded). Some clones in this sample may be carry-over from other donors' samples. The rearrangement uses TRBV7-2 and TRBJ1-5; 8 nucleotides match TRBD1. Specimen: cultured PBMCs, collected from culture after CMV antigen stimulation. The DNA of the CDR3 is TGTGCCAGCAGCTCCTACAGGGGGGGGGGCAATCAGCCCCAGCATTTT. The encoded protein is CASSSYRGGGNQPQHF.